A single sample is the source of the 17 T cell receptor beta chains below, sequenced in a study of a mutant IDH1 vaccine in newly diagnosed glioma. Sequencing used immunoSEQ multiplex PCR; TCRdb keeps in-frame clones, though not all of them. The sample holds around 76,000 clones, 75% to 90% seen once. No antigen has been assigned to these receptors. Time point meaning: week 23, last vaccination. The content of each vaccine dose was 300 ug of mutant IDH1 20-mer peptide, and topical imiquimod accompanied it. The material was PBMCs, obtained from a glioma patient whose treatment included an IDH1 peptide vaccine. These receptor sequences come from a woman aged 45-59 years with glioma.

This clone was seen a single time. CDR3 sequence: CASSLNRDEQYF. The CDR3 region has the DNA TGTGCCAGCAGCTTAAACCGGGACGAGCAGTACTTC. This sequence joins TRBV13 and TRBJ2-7; D not resolved. The CDR3 length is 12 residues. Trimming removed 2 bases from V and 5 bases from J, with 7 bases in between. Germline V gives CDR1 PRHDT, CDR2 FYEKMQ (reference sequence).

This chain uses TRBV29-1 with TRBJ2-2; 11 positions agree with TRBD1. Germline values: CDR1 SQVTM, CDR2 ANQGSEA. The trim removed 4 bases at V and 2 bases at J, leaving 3 bases unmatched. The CDR3 runs to 15 residues. CDR3 bases: TGCAGCGTTGGGGGGACAGGGGGTAACACCGGGGAGCTGTTTTTT. It encodes CSVGGTGGNTGELFF.

J is TRBJ1-6 and V is TRBV9, with 10 bases matching TRBD1. In germline, CDR1 is SGDLS, CDR2 YYNGEE. The CDR3 is 14 amino acids. J lost 17 bases, V lost 0 bases, and 8 bases had no gene match. This chain's CDR3 is CASSVDNSGTGVHF. CDR3 DNA sequence: TGTGCCAGCAGCGTAGACAATTCCGGGACAGGGGTCCACTTT.

This clone turned up a few times. The chain recombines TRBV5-1 with TRBJ2-1; 9 positions agree with TRBD2. Germline V CDR1 and CDR2: SGHRS, YFSETQ. CDR3 length equals 16 residues. V lost 1 base, J lost 0 bases, and 2 bases stayed unmatched. Here the CDR3 reads CASSLLSGSSYNEQFF. In nucleotides, the CDR3 is TGCGCCAGCAGCTTGCTTAGCGGGAGCTCCTACAATGAGCAGTTCTTC.

This clone was picked up one time. This chain uses TRBV16 with TRBJ1-2; D is perhaps TRBD1 (5 bases). The CDR3 loop spans 14 amino acids. Between the trimmed V and J ends, which lost 1 base and 3 bases, there was a span of 9 bases. The V gene's germline CDR1 is KGHSY and CDR2 FQNENV. The CDR3: CASSQYQGDYGYTF. CDR3 sequence (DNA): TGTGCCAGCAGCCAATATCAGGGTGACTATGGCTACACCTTC. Full variable domain (outside the CDR3, taken from reference TRBV16 and TRBJ1-2): GEEVAQTPKHLVRGEGQKAKLYCAPIKGHSYVFWYQQVLKNEFKFLISFQNENVFDETGMPKERFSAKCLPNSPCSLEIQATKLEDSAVYFCASSQYQGDYGYTFGSGTRLTVV.

This clone appeared once. The chain uses TRBV30 and TRBJ1-2; 11 bases align to TRBD1. J was trimmed by 8 bases and V by 7 bases; bases with no gene match: 15. This CDR3 contains 15 residues. Germline CDR1 is GTSNPN and CDR2 is SVGIG (reference sequence). CDR3 in amino acids: CASTPGGQGAGGYTF. The DNA for the CDR3 is TGTGCCTCCACACCCGGAGGACAGGGGGCAGGCGGCTACACCTTC.

This chain connects TRBV4-2 to TRBJ2-1, with 13 bases lining up with TRBD2. The germline CDR1 and CDR2 sequences are LGHNA and YNFKEQ. There are 18 residues in the CDR3. With 0 bases clipped from V and 7 bases from J, the junction kept 9 bases outside the gene matches. For the CDR3, the DNA is TGTGCCAGCAGCCAAGATGCCGGGACTAGCGGGATAAGAAATGAGCAGTTCTTC. Its translation is CASSQDAGTSGIRNEQFF.

This clone has just one count. The gene calls are TRBV15 and TRBJ2-1, with 8 bases identical to TRBD2. V was pared by 1 base and J by 6 bases, with 11 bases of the junction left unmatched. The CDR3 totals 17 residues. CDR1 and CDR2 from the germline V gene are LNHNV and YYDKDF (reference sequence). DNA for the CDR3: TGTGCCACCAGCAGAGGAAATAGCGGGAACCGGCCCAATGAGCAGTTCTTC. Encoded protein: CATSRGNSGNRPNEQFF. The full variable domain, rest sourced from reference TRBV15 and TRBJ2-1, is DAMVIQNPRYQVTQFGKPVTLSCSQTLNHNVMYWYQQKSSQAPKLLFHYYDKDFNNEADTPDNFQSRRPNTSFCFLDIRSPGLGDTAMYLCATSRGNSGNRPNEQFFGPGTRLTVL.

The J gene is TRBJ1-5, the V gene TRBV7-8; 8 bases are a match to TRBD1. The CDR3 loop spans 17 amino acids. V trimming: 2 bases; J trimming: 0 bases; junction bases outside the gene matches: 6. From germline, CDR1 is SGHVS and CDR2 FQNEAQ. The CDR3 loop is CASSLNQGARSNQPQHF. DNA for the CDR3: TGTGCCAGCAGCTTAAATCAGGGGGCTCGTAGCAATCAGCCCCAGCATTTT.

The rearrangement uses TRBV18 and TRBJ2-1; TRBD1 aligns across 10 bases. With 4 bases clipped from V and 4 bases from J, the junction kept 4 bases outside the gene matches. The CDR3 has 15 amino acids. Germline V lookup: CDR1 KGHSH, CDR2 LQKENI. CDR3 region: CASSLTGQGYNEQFF. CDR3 DNA sequence: TGTGCCAGCTCACTGACGGGACAGGGGTACAATGAGCAGTTCTTC.

With respect to this clone: Other DNA sequences in this sample translate to the same CDR3. V usage is TRBV27 and J usage is TRBJ2-2; D may match TRBD1 or TRBD2 (5 bases each). CDR1 and CDR2 (germline): MNHEY, SMNVEV (reference sequence). The CDR3 contains 13 residues. Trimming left V 2 bases short and J 8 bases short, with 9 bases between. CDR3 residues: CASSLGGSGELFF. In DNA form, the CDR3 reads TGTGCCAGCAGTTTAGGGGGTTCGGGGGAGCTGTTTTTT.

The V call is TRBV9, the J call TRBJ2-1; 9 bases agree with TRBD1. This CDR3 region has 15 residues. CDR1 is SGDLS, CDR2 YYNGEE, per germline. V was clipped by 0 bases and J by 7 bases; unmatched bases: 5. The CDR3 DNA reads as TGTGCCAGCAGCGTAGGGGGACAGGGTCCTAATGAGCAGTTCTTC. It codes for CASSVGGQGPNEQFF.

The chain combines TRBV6-6 with TRBJ1-2; a possible D gene is TRBD1 (5 bases). V was clipped by 6 bases and J by 4 bases, with 12 bases between them. The germline gives CDR1 MNHNY, CDR2 SVGAGI (reference sequence). The CDR3 has 13 residues. In DNA, the CDR3 is TGTGCCAGCAGCCCCGACAGCTCCTATGGCTACACCTTC. It yields the protein CASSPDSSYGYTF.

V usage is TRBV10-3 and J usage is TRBJ2-1, with TRBD2 identical over 13 bases. Trimming at V came to 10 bases and at J to 6 bases, leaving 9 bases not matched to a gene. The CDR3 spans 15 residues. Germline assignment: CDR1 ENHRY and CDR2 SYGVKD. CDR3 sequence reads: CASAGTSGTSNEQFF. The CDR3 DNA sequence: TGTGCCAGCGCCGGGACTAGCGGGACTTCCAATGAGCAGTTCTTC.

V gene TRBV2 combines with J gene TRBJ1-6, with D perhaps matching TRBD1 (6 bases). The CDR3 spans 15 residues. The ends were cut back, 5 bases at V and 7 bases at J, with 15 bases in the middle. The germline CDR1 and CDR2 sequences are SNHLY and FYNNEI. CDR3 nucleotides: TGTGCCAGCAGTCCCCGAGGGGGACGGAATTCACCCCTCCACTTT. It translates to CASSPRGGRNSPLHF.

The chain uses TRBV5-1 and TRBJ1-5; no clear D gene. CDR1 is SGHRS and CDR2 is YFSETQ in the germline V gene. The ends were cut back, 2 bases at V and 0 bases at J, with 12 bases in the middle. The length of the CDR3 is 16 residues. The CDR3 DNA follows: TGCGCCAGCAGCTTATCGGGCCCCTATAGCAATCAGCCCCAGCATTTT. Residues: CASSLSGPYSNQPQHF. The full variable domain, in which reference TRBV5-1 and TRBJ1-5 provide the parts outside the CDR3, is KAGVTQTPRYLIKTRGQQVTLSCSPISGHRSVSWYQQTPGQGLQFLFEYFSETQRNKGNFPGRFSGRQFSNSRSEMNVSTLELGDSALYLCASSLSGPYSNQPQHFGDGTRLSIL.

The V and J genes are TRBV6-1 and TRBJ1-4, with a tentative D call TRBD1 (6 bases). The CDR3 consists of 14 residues. Looked up from germline, CDR1 is MNHNS and CDR2 is SASEGT. V was clipped by 6 bases and J by 8 bases, with 16 bases between them. DNA for the CDR3: TGTGCCAGCAGGCTATGGGGGGCAGAAGAAAAACTGTTTTTT. Translation gives CASRLWGAEEKLFF.